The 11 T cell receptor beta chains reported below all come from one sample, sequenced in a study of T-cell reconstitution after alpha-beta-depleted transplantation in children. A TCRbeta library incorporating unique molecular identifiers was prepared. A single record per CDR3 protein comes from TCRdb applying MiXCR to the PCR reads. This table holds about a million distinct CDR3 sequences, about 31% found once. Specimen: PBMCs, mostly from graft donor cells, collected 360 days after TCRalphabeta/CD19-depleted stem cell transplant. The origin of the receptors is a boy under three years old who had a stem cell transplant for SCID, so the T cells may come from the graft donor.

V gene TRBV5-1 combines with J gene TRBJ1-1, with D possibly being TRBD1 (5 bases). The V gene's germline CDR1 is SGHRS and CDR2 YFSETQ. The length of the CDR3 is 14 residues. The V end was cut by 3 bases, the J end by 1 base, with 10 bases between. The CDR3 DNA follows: TGCGCCAGCAGCTCGACTACAGGGAACACTGAAGCTTTCTTT. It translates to CASSSTTGNTEAFF.

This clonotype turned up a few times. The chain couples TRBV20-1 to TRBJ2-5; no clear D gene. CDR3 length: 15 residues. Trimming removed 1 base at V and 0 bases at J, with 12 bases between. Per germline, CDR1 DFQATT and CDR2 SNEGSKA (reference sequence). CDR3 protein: CSARAPNWYQETQYF. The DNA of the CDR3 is TGCAGTGCTAGAGCGCCGAATTGGTACCAAGAGACCCAGTACTTC.

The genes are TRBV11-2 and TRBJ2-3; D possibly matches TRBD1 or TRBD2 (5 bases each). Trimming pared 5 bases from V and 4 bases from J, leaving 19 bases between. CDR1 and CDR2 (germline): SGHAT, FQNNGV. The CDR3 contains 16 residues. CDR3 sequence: CASSQRPGGPADTQYF. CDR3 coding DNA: TGTGCCAGCAGCCAACGTCCTGGGGGTCCGGCAGATACGCAGTATTTT.

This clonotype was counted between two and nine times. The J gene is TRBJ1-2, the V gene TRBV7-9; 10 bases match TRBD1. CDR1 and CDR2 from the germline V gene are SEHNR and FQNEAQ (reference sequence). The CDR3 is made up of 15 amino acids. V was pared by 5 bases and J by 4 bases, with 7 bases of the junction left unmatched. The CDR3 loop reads CASSTGDRGGYGYTF. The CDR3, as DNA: TGTGCCAGCAGCACGGGGGACAGGGGAGGCTATGGCTACACCTTC.

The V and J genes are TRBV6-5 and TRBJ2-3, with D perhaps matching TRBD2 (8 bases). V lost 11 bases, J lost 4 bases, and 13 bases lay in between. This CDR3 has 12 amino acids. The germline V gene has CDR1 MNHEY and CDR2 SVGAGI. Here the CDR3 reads CASGRGPDTQYF. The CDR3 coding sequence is TGTGCCTCCGGGAGGGGGCCAGATACGCAGTATTTT.

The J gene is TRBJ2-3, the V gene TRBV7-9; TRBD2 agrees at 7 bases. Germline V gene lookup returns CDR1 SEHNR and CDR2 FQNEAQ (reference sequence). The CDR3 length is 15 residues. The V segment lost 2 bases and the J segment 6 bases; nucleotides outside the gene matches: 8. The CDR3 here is CASSLQTSLGDTQYF. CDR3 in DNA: TGTGCCAGCAGCTTACAGACTAGCCTGGGGGATACGCAGTATTTT.

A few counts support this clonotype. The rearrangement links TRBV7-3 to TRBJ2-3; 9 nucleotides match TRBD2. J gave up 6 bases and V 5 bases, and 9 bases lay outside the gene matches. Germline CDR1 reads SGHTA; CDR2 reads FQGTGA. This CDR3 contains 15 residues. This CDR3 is CASSERGVQVDTQYF. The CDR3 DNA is TGTGCCAGCAGCGAGCGGGGGGTGCAGGTGGATACGCAGTATTTT.

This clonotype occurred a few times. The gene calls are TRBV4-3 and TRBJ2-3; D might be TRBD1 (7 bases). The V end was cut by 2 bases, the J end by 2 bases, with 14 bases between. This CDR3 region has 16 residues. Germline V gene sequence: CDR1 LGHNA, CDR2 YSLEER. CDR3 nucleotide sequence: TGCGCCAGCAGCCAATCCCAGGGGGGAATCACAGATACGCAGTATTTT. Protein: CASSQSQGGITDTQYF.

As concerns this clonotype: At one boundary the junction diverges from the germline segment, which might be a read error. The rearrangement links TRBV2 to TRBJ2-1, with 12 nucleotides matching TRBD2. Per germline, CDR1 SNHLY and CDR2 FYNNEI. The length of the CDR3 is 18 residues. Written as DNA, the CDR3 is TGTGCCAGCAAGCGCTACCTTTTGACTAGCGGGGGTAGCAATGAACAGTTCTTC. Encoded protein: CASKRYLLTSGGSNEQFF. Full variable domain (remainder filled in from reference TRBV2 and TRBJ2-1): EPEVTQTPSHQVTQMGQEVILRCVPISNHLYFYWYRQILGQKVEFLVSFYNNEISEKSEIFDDQFSVERPDGSNFTLKIRSTKLEDSAMYFCASKRYLLTSGGSNEQFFGPGTRLTVL.

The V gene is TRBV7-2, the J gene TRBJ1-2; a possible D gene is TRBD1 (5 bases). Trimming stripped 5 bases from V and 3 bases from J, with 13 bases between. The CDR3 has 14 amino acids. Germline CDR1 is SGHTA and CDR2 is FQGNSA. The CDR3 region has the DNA TGTGCCAGCAGCATTTCGACAGACTACTATGGCTACACCTTC. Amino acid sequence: CASSISTDYYGYTF.

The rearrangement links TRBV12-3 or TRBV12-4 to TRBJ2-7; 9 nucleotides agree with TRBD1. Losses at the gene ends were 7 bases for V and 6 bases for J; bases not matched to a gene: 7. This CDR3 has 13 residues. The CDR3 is CASTRGQGGEQYF. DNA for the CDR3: TGTGCCAGCACCCGGGGACAGGGTGGCGAGCAGTACTTC.